This passage covers 5 T cell receptor beta chains from one sample sequenced in a study of CD8 T cells in Susac syndrome. After extraction with the RNeasy kit, roughly 0.5 to 1 ug of the RNA was reverse transcribed using random hexamers. TCRdb used MiXCR to reprocess the immunoSEQ multiplex PCR reads, holding one entry per CDR3 protein. This sample has about 52,000 distinct CDR3 sequences; roughly 93% occur once, and the top ten carry approximately 0.49%. Sequenced material: CD8+ T cells from PBMCs. Receptors originate from a human donor with multiple sclerosis.

This clonotype was recorded only once. The chain couples TRBV6-1 to TRBJ2-1, with a possible D match to TRBD1 (6 bases). Trimming removed 0 bases at V and 1 base at J, with 10 bases between. This CDR3 region has 16 residues. Germline V gene data show CDR1 as MNHNS and CDR2 as SASEGT. CDR3 protein: CASSEARGGSYNEQFF. CDR3 sequence (DNA): TGTGCCAGCAGTGAAGCTAGAGGGGGATCCTACAATGAGCAGTTCTTC.

A few counts support this clonotype. V and J are TRBV6-1 and TRBJ1-4, with D possibly TRBD1 on 5 matching bases. Germline V gives CDR1 MNHNS, CDR2 SASEGT. The CDR3 consists of 17 residues. V gave up 5 bases and J gave up 8 bases, with 24 bases separating them. The CDR3 is CASSRDSGGRASEKLFF. The CDR3 DNA sequence: TGTGCCAGCAGTAGAGATTCGGGGGGACGGGCTTCCGAAAAACTGTTTTTT.

The chain has TRBV9 and TRBJ2-2; the match to TRBD1 covers 12 bases. The CDR3 extends over 16 amino acids. V lost 4 bases and J lost 7; bases outside the gene matches: 8. Germline assignment: CDR1 SGDLS and CDR2 YYNGEE. The CDR3 here is CASSTGDRGRLGELFF. CDR3 nucleotide sequence: TGTGCCAGCAGCACGGGGGACAGGGGGCGCCTCGGGGAGCTGTTTTTT.

J is TRBJ2-5 and V is TRBV4-1; TRBD1 matches 7 bases. CDR3 length: 19 amino acids. In germline, CDR1 is MGHRA, CDR2 YSYEKL. V lost 0 bases to trimming and J lost 5 bases; unmatched junction nucleotides: 18. The CDR3 DNA sequence: TGCGCCAGCAGCCAAGATGTGGGACAGATTACTCTTTCTTTGGAGACCCAGTACTTC. Translated: CASSQDVGQITLSLETQYF.

This clonotype was counted a single time. The CDR3 DNA follows: TGTGCCAGCAGCTATCAGGGGCCTAAAGCTTTCTTT. Encoded protein: CASSYQGPKAFF. The chain carries TRBV7-9 and TRBJ1-1, with D perhaps TRBD1 (6 bases). Germline V CDR1 and CDR2: SEHNR, FQNEAQ (reference sequence). The CDR3 runs to 12 residues. V lost 4 bases and J lost 9, with 12 bases in between.